A selection of T cell receptor beta chains follows, all from one sample in a study of shared clonotypes between healthy human individuals. Profiled with immunoSEQ multiplex PCR; TCRdb holds only in-frame clones, not every one. The data show 1,500,000 or so clones, around 97% seen once. Sequencing was carried out using naive CD4+ T cells sorted from blood. These receptors were taken from a man aged 30 to 45 in good health. Each CDR3 is given with its conserved first and last residue. A D gene is named only where the DNA matches it firmly. Clone size is stated in some rows and not others, as once, few, many or a class when expanded.

V	D	J	size	DNA	CDR3
TRBV28	TRBD2	TRBJ2-5	once	TGTGCCAGCAGTTTACCGGCGGGAGGCCAAGAGACCCAGTACTTC	CASSLPAGGQETQYF
TRBV30	NA	TRBJ1-2	NA	TGTGCCTGGAGTACGTCATTAAACTATGGCTACACCTTC	CAWSTSLNYGYTF
TRBV4-2	TRBD1	TRBJ2-7	NA	TGTGCCAGCAGTCAGCACGGGACAGGGAGTTTTGAGCAGTACTTC	CASSQHGTGSFEQYF
TRBV27	TRBD2	TRBJ2-5	NA	TGTGCCAGCAGCACGGGACTAGCGGGAGGCGGGGAGACCCAGTACTTC	CASSTGLAGGGETQYF
TRBV25-1	NA	TRBJ2-2	NA	TGTGCCAGCAGTATTACAGGGACGAACACCGGGGAGCTGTTTTTT	CASSITGTNTGELFF
TRBV7-3	TRBD2	TRBJ2-3	NA	TGTGCCAGCAGCGATCCGGGACTAGCGGGACCTCTGGATACGCAGTATTTT	CASSDPGLAGPLDTQYF
TRBV30	NA	TRBJ2-5	NA	TGTGCCTGGGCGGACTCGGAGACCCAGTACTTC	CAWADSETQYF
TRBV7-9	NA	TRBJ2-5	NA	TGTGCCAGCAGCTTGCACTCTCCGAAGACCCAGTACTTC	CASSLHSPKTQYF
TRBV14	NA	TRBJ2-2	NA	TGTGCCAGCAGCCAAACTAACACCGGGGAGCTGTTTTTT	CASSQTNTGELFF
TRBV11-3	TRBD2	TRBJ2-2	NA	TGTGCCAGCAGCTTAGATCTTATGGCTAGCGGGAGAACCGGGGAGCTGTTTTTT	CASSLDLMASGRTGELFF
TRBV7-9	NA	TRBJ1-2	once	TGTGCCAGCAGCCCCTCGGGTAATACCGGGCGTGGCTACACCTTC	CASSPSGNTGRGYTF
TRBV2	NA	TRBJ2-7	NA	TGTGCCAGCAGTGAGGGGTCCTACGAGCAGTACTTC	CASSEGSYEQYF
TRBV28	TRBD2	TRBJ2-2	NA	TGTGCCAGCAGTTGGGAGGGGCCCGCGAACACCGGGGAGCTGTTTTTT	CASSWEGPANTGELFF
TRBV29-1	TRBD2	TRBJ2-3	NA	TGCAGCGTCTTAATTGTCCTAGCGGCCTATTTT	CSVLIVLAAYF
TRBV7-9	NA	TRBJ2-3	NA	TGTGCCAGCAGCTTAGCGACCGGGGCCGGCACAGATACGCAGTATTTT	CASSLATGAGTDTQYF
TRBV6-6	NA	TRBJ1-1	few	TGTGCCGCCGACTCTGATGTCATGAACACTGAAGCTTTCTTT	CAADSDVMNTEAFF
TRBV28	NA	TRBJ2-7	NA	TGTGCCAGCAGTTTTCCCGGGCGGGCCTACGAGCAGTACTTC	CASSFPGRAYEQYF
TRBV7-2	TRBD1	TRBJ2-7	NA	TGTGCCAGCAGCCCTCGGACAGGGAGCTCCTACGAGCAGTACTTC	CASSPRTGSSYEQYF
TRBV11-2	NA	TRBJ2-3	NA	TGTGCCAGCAGCTTGGGGTCGTCCACAGATACGCAGTATTTT	CASSLGSSTDTQYF
TRBV18	NA	TRBJ2-7	NA	TGTGCCAGCTCACCACAACGGAGTAACTACGAGCAGTACTTC	CASSPQRSNYEQYF
TRBV29-1	NA	TRBJ2-3	NA	TGCAGCGCTGCGACTGTGTTGACAGATACGCAGTATTTT	CSAATVLTDTQYF
TRBV5-1	TRBD1	TRBJ2-3	NA	TGCGCCAGCAGCATAGACAGGGCCGATACGCAGTATTTT	CASSIDRADTQYF
TRBV27	TRBD2	TRBJ2-1	once	TGTGCCAGCAGTGCGGGACTAGCGGGAGTATTACCCCTTTACAATGAGCAGTTCTTC	CASSAGLAGVLPLYNEQFF
TRBV5-1	TRBD2	TRBJ2-3	NA	TGCGCCAGCAGCCCGGGGACTAGCGGCCCGGCCCAGTATTTT	CASSPGTSGPAQYF
TRBV19	NA	TRBJ2-1	NA	TGTGCCAGTAGTATAGGGACTTCCTACAATGAGCAGTTCTTC	CASSIGTSYNEQFF
TRBV27	TRBD2	TRBJ2-1	once	TGTGCCAGCAGAGAACTAGCGGGTAACAATGAGCAGTTCTTC	CASRELAGNNEQFF
TRBV7-9	NA	TRBJ2-5	NA	TGTGCCAGCAGCCTCCTAGGACAGCTTCAAGAGACCCAGTACTTC	CASSLLGQLQETQYF